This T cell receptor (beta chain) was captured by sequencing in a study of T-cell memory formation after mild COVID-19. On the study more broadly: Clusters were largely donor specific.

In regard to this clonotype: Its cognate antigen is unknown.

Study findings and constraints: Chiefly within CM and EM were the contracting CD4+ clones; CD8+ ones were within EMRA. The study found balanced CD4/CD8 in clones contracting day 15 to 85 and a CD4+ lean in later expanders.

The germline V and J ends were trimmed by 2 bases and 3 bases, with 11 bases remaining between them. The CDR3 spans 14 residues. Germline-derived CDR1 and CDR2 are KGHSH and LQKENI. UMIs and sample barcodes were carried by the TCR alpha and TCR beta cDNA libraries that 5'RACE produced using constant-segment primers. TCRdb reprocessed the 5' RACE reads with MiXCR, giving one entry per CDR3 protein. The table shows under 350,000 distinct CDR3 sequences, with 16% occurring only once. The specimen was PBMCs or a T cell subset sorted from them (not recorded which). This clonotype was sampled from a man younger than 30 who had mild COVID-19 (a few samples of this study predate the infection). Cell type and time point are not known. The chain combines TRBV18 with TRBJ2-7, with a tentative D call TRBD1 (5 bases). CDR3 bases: TGTGCCAGCTCACCAAGGGCAGGGCTCTACGAGCAGTACTTC. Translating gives CASSPRAGLYEQYF.